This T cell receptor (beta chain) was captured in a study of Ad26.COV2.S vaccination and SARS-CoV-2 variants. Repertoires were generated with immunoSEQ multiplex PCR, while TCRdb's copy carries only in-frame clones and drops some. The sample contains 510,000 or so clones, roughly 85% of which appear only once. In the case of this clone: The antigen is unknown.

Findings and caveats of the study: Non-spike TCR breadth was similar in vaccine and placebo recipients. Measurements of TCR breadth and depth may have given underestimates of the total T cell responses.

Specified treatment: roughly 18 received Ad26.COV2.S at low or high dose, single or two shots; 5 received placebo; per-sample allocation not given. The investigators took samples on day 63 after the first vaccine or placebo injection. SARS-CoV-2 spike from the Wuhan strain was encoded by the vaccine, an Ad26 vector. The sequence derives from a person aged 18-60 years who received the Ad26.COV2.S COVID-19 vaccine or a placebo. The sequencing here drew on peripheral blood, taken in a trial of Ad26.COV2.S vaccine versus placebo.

The CDR3 is CASSVGGLAGNNEQFF. CDR3 DNA: TGTGCCAGCAGCGTAGGGGGCCTAGCGGGGAATAATGAGCAGTTCTTC. The chain links TRBV9 to TRBJ2-1; 9 nucleotides match TRBD2. The CDR3 is made up of 16 amino acids. Germline CDR1 is SGDLS and CDR2 is YYNGEE. The ends lost 0 bases at V and 7 bases at J; junction bases unmatched: 8.